This TCR beta chain was captured by sequencing in a study of OX40 agonist ivuxolimab in advanced cancers. The wider study: The treatment was a fully human IgG2 OX40 agonist, ivuxolimab. Study outcomes and limitations: On average, CD8+ T cells showed a greater number of expanded clones than CD4+. Clonal expansion by week 6 occurred in CD4+ and CD8+ blood T cells (at 0.1 to 3.0 mg/kg).

As for this clone: Its antigen is still unknown.

In germline, CDR1 is MDHEN, CDR2 SYDVKM. CDR3 size: 12 residues. The V gene lost 7 bases and the J gene lost 4 bases, with 9 bases spanning the gap. Assay used: immunoSEQ multiplex PCR; TCRdb lists only in-frame clones, some missing. The data hold 15,000 to 20,000 clones, with about two thirds observed a single time. The TCR comes from an adult with an advanced solid tumor such as melanoma, head and neck, liver or kidney cancer. Sequencing used CD4+ or CD8+ T cells sorted from blood, obtained in a trial of the OX40 agonist ivuxolimab. The chain links TRBV28 to TRBJ2-3, with a possible D match to TRBD2 (7 bases). In nucleotides, the CDR3 is TGTGCCAGCAAGGGGGGGGCAGATACGCAGTATTTT. Its protein product is CASKGGADTQYF.